What follows describes a single T cell receptor beta chain. The data stem from a study of blood T cell repertoires in COVID-19. The overall study: Samples of COVID-19 (acute and convalescent) were obtained from the United States, Italy and Spain. T cells, B-cell-depleted T cells, or PBMCs supplied cDNA or gDNA.

The repertoire was sequenced with immunoSEQ multiplex PCR; TCRdb's copy has only in-frame clones and lacks some. There are 9,500 or so clones in the sample; roughly nine tenths occur only once, and 5.5% to 6.5% lies in the top ten. This CDR3 has 14 residues. The V gene's germline CDR1 is SEHNR and CDR2 FQNEAQ (reference sequence). With 0 bases clipped from V and 4 bases from J, the junction kept 0 bases outside the gene matches. Specimen: peripheral blood. J is TRBJ1-2 and V is TRBV7-9, with 9 bases aligning to TRBD1. The sequence derives from a human donor in a cohort sampled during active COVID-19. CDR3 protein: CASSLADRGYGYTF. CDR3 in DNA: TGTGCCAGCAGCTTAGCGGACAGGGGCTATGGCTACACCTTC.